This T cell receptor (beta chain) was found in a study of a mutant IDH1 vaccine in newly diagnosed glioma. Background on the study: Receipt of radiotherapy, temozolomide, or both preceded the study, and most received both.

About this clone itself: Its antigen is still unknown.

The time point denotes: week 5, during vaccination. Doses of 300 ug of mutant IDH1 20-mer peptide were given with topical imiquimod. The CDR3 loop spans 15 amino acids. Unmatched junction bases numbered 5, after V lost 0 bases and J lost 5 bases. CDR1 is KGHSH and CDR2 is LQKENI in the germline V gene. Clones were sequenced by immunoSEQ multiplex PCR, and TCRdb holds only the in-frame ones, with some missing. The table includes about 38,000 clones, approximately 80% detected once. The TCR originated in a man aged 35-49 years with glioma. The chain employs TRBV18 and TRBJ1-1; 8 nucleotides align to TRBD1. The sample was PBMCs, taken from a glioma patient whose treatment included an IDH1 peptide vaccine. CDR3 sequence reads: CASSPPDRAGTEAFF. The CDR3, as DNA: TGTGCCAGCTCACCACCGGACAGGGCGGGGACTGAAGCTTTCTTT.